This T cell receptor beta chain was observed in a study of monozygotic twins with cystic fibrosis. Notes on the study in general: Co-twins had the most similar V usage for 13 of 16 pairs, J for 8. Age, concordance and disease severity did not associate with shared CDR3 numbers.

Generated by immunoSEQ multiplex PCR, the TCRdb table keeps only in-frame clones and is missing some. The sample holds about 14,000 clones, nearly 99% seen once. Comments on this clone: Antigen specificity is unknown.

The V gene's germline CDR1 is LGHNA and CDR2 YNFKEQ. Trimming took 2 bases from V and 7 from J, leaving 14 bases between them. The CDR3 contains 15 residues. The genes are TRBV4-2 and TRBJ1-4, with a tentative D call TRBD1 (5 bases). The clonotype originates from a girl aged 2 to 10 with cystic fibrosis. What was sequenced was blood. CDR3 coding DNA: TGTGCCAGCAGCCAAAGGCTCAAGGGGCCTGAAAAACTGTTTTTT. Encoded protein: CASSQRLKGPEKLFF.